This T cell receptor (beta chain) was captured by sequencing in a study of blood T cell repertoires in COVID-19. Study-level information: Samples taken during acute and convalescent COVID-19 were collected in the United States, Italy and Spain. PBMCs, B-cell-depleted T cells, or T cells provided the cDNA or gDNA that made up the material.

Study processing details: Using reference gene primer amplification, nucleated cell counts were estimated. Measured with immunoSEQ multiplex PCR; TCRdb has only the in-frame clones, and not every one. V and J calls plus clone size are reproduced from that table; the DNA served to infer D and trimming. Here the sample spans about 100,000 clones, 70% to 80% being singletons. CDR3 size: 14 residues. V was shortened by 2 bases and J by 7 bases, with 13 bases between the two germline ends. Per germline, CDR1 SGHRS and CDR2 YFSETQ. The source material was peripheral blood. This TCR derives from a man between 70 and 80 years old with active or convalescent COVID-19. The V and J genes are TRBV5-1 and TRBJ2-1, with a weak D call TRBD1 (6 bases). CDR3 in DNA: TGCGCCAGCAGCTTCGGGCAGGGGCATAATGAGCAGTTCTTC. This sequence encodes CASSFGQGHNEQFF.